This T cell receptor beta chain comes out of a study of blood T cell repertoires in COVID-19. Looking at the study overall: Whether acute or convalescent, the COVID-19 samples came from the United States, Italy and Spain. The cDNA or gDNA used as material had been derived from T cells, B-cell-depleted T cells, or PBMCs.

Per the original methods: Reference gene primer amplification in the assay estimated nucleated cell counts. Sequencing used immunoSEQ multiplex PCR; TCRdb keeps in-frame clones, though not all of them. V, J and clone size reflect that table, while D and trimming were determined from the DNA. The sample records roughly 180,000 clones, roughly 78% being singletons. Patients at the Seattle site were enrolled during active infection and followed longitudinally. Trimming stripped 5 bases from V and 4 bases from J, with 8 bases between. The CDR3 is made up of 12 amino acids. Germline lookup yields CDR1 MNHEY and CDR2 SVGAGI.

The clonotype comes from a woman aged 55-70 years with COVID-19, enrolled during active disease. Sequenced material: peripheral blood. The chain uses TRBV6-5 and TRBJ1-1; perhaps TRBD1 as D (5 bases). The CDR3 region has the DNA TGTGCCAGCAGTCCACAGGCCACTGAAGCTTTCTTT. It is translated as CASSPQATEAFF.